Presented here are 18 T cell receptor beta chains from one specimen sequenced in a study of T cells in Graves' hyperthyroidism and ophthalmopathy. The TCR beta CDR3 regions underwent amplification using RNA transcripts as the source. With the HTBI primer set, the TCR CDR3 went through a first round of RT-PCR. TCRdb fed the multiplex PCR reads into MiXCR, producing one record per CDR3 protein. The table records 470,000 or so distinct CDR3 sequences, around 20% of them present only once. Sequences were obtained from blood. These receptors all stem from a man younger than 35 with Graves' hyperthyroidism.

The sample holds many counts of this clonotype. Written as DNA, the CDR3 is TGTGCCACCGCCCCCACTAGCGGGGAGGGGTCCTACGAGCAGTACTTC. It specifies CATAPTSGEGSYEQYF. The chain combines TRBV6-5 with TRBJ2-7; TRBD2 matches 10 bases. Looked up from germline, CDR1 is MNHEY and CDR2 is SVGAGI. The CDR3 sequence is 16 residues long. The V and J ends lost 10 bases and 1 base, in that order; junction bases with no gene match: 13.

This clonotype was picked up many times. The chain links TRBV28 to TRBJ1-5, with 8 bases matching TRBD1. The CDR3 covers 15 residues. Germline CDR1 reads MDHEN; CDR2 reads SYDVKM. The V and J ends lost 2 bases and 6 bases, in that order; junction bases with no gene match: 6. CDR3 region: CASSLRAGGVQPQHF. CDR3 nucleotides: TGTGCCAGCAGTTTAAGGGCAGGGGGCGTTCAGCCCCAGCATTTT.

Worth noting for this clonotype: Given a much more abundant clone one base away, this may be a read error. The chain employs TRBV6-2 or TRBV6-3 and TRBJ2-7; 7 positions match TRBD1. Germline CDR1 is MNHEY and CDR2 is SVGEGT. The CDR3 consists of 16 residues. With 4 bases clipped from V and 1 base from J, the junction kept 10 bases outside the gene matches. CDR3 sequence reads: CASSCSRDRPSYEQYF. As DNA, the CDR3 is TGTGCCAGCAGTTGCTCGAGGGACAGACCATCCTACGAGCAGTACTTC.

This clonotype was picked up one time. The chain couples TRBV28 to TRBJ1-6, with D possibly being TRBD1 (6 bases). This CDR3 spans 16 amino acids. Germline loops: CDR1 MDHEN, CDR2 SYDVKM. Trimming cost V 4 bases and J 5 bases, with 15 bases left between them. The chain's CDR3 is CASSSLPGHDNSPLHF. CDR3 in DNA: TGTGCCAGCAGTTCCCTCCCGGGACATGATAATTCACCCCTCCACTTT.

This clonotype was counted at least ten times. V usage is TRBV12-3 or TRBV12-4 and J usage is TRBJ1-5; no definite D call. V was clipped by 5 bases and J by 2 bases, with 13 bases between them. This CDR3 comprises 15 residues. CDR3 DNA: TGTGCCAGCAGTCAGAGGCATGCTGGCAATCAGCCCCAGCATTTT. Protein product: CASSQRHAGNQPQHF.

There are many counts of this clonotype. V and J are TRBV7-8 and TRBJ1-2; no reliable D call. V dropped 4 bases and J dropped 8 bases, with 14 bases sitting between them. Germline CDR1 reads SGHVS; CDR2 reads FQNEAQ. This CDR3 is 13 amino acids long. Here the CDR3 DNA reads TGTGCCAGCAGCTACGGCCCTGGGGAAGGCTACACCTTC. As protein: CASSYGPGEGYTF.

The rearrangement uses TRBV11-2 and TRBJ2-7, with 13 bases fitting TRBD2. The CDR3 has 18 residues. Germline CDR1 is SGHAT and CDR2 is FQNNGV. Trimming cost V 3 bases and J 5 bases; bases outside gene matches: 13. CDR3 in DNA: TGTGCCAGCAGCTTTCAAACTAGCGGGAGGGCCGATAGTGACGAGCAGTACTTC. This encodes CASSFQTSGRADSDEQYF.

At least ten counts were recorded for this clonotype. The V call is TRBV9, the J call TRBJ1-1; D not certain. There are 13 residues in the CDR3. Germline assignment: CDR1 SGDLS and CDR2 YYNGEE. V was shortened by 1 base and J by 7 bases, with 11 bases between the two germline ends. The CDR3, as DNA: TGTGCCAGCAGCGTAAATGGACCGGGTGAAGCTTTCTTT. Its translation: CASSVNGPGEAFF.

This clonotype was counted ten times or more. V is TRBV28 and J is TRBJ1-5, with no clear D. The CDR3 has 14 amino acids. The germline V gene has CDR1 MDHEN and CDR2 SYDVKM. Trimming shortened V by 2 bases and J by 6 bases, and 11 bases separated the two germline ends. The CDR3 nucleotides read TGTGCCAGCAGTTTAAGATCTCGGTTTCAGCCCCAGCATTTT. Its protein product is CASSLRSRFQPQHF.

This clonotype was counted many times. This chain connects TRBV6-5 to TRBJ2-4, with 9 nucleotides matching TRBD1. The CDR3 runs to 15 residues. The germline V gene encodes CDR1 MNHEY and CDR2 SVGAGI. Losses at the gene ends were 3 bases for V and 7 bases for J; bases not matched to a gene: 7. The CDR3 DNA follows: TGTGCCAGCAGTTATACTACCGGGACAGGGAACATTCAGTACTTC. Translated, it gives CASSYTTGTGNIQYF.

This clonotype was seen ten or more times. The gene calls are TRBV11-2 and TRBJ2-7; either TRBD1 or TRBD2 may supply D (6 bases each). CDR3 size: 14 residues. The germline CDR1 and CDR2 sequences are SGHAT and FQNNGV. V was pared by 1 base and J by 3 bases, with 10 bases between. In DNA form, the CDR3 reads TGTGCCAGCAGCTTAGGGGGGGCTATCTACGAGCAGTACTTC. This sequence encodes CASSLGGAIYEQYF. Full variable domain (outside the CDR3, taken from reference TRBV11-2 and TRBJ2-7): EAGVAQSPRYKIIEKRQSVAFWCNPISGHATLYWYQQILGQGPKLLIQFQNNGVVDDSQLPKDRFSAERLKGVDSTLKIQPAKLEDSAVYLCASSLGGAIYEQYFGPGTRLTVT.

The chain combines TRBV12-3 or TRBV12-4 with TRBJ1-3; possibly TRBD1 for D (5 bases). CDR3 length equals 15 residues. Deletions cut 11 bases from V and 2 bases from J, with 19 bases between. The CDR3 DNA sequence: TGTGCCGACAGCTCCGGCGGGATAGCTGGAAACACCATATATTTT. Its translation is CADSSGGIAGNTIYF.

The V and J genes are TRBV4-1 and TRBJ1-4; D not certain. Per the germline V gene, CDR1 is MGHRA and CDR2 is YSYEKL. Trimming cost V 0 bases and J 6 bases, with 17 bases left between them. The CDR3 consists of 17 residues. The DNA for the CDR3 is TGCGCCAGCAGCCAAGAGGGAGCGAGCCTCAAGGATGAAAAACTGTTTTTT. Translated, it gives CASSQEGASLKDEKLFF.

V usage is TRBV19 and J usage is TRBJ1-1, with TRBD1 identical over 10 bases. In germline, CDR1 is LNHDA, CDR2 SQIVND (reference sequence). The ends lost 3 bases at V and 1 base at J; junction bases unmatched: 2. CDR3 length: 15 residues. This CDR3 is CASSMGTGANTEAFF. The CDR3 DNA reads TGTGCCAGTAGTATGGGGACAGGGGCGAACACTGAAGCTTTCTTT. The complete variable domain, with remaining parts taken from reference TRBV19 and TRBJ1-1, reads DGGITQSPKYLFRKEGQNVTLSCEQNLNHDAMYWYRQDPGQGLRLIYYSQIVNDFQKGDIAEGYSVSREKKESFPLTVTSAQKNPTAFYLCASSMGTGANTEAFFGQGTRLTVV.

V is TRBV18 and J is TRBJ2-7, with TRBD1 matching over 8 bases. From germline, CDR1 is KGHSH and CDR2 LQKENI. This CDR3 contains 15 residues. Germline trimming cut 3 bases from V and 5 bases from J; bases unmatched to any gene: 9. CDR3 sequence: CASSPPAGGRDEQYF. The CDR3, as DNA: TGTGCCAGCTCACCCCCCGCAGGGGGCAGGGACGAGCAGTACTTC. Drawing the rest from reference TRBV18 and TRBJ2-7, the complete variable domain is NAGVMQNPRHLVRRRGQEARLRCSPMKGHSHVYWYRQLPEEGLKFMVYLQKENIIDESGMPKERFSAEFPKEGPSILRIQQVVRGDSAAYFCASSPPAGGRDEQYFGPGTRLTVT.

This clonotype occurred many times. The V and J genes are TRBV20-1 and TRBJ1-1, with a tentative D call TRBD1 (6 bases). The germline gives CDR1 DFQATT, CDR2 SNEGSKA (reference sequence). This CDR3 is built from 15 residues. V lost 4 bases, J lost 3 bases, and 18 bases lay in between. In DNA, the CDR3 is TGCAGTGCTACGGTTGGGGGCGGAGGGCACACTGAAGCTTTCTTT. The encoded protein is CSATVGGGGHTEAFF.

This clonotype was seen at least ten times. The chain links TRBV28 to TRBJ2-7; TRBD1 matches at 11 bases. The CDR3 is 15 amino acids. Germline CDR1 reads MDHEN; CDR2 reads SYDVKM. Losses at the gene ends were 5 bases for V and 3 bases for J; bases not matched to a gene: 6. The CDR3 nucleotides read TGTGCCAGCAGTCCCCCGGACAGGGGGCTCTACGAGCAGTACTTC. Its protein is CASSPPDRGLYEQYF.

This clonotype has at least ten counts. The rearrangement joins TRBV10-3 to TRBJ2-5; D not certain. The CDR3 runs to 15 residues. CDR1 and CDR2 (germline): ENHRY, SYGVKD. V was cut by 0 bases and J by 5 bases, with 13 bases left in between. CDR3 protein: CAISESGGSGETQYF. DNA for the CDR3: TGTGCCATCAGTGAGTCCGGCGGCTCGGGTGAGACCCAGTACTTC.